Following are 17 T cell receptor beta chains from one sample sequenced in a study of vaccination effects on CD4 cells after COVID-19. Antigen-specific CD4+ T cells were expanded (with viral peptide pools) by the ViraFEST assay ahead of sequencing. When about ten days of culture had elapsed, CD4+ T cells were isolated. Vaccine recipients lacked prior SARS-CoV-2 infection and had negative nucleocapsid antibodies. These receptors have no known antigen. Method: immunoSEQ multiplex PCR; TCRdb's copy keeps in-frame clones and lacks some. The sample shows approximately 40,000 clones, around 68% of them seen only once. Sequencing used CD4+ T cells from PBMCs cultured with SARS-CoV-2 spike peptides, obtained before COVID-19 vaccination. Receptor source: a human donor who received a COVID-19 vaccine.

This chain links TRBV20-1 with TRBJ1-2; unclear D gene. The germline V and J ends were trimmed by 6 bases and 0 bases, with 5 bases remaining between them. This CDR3 contains 11 residues. Per the germline V gene, CDR1 is DFQATT and CDR2 is SNEGSKA (reference sequence). In DNA, the CDR3 is TGCAGTGCCGAGACTAACTATGGCTACACCTTC. Residues: CSAETNYGYTF.

The chain has TRBV10-3 and TRBJ1-2; 11 bases match TRBD1. The CDR3 has 17 amino acids. The junction had 7 bases not matched to a gene; V was cut back by 0 bases and J by 4 bases. CDR1 ENHRY and CDR2 SYGVKD come from the germline V gene. The CDR3 DNA reads TGTGCCATCAGTGAGTCACGGACAGGGGGCGTTAGCTATGGCTACACCTTC. Its protein product is CAISESRTGGVSYGYTF.

Only one count was recorded for this clone. The CDR3 bases are TGTGCCAGTAGTATCCGGACAGGGGGCCACAATGAGCAGTTCTTC. This encodes CASSIRTGGHNEQFF. This sequence joins TRBV19 and TRBJ2-1; the match to TRBD1 covers 11 bases. Per germline, CDR1 LNHDA and CDR2 SQIVND (reference sequence). This CDR3 region has 15 residues. The ends lost 3 bases at V and 5 bases at J; junction bases unmatched: 3.

This chain connects TRBV29-1 to TRBJ1-5, with D perhaps matching TRBD1 (6 bases). CDR3 length: 13 amino acids. The germline gives CDR1 SQVTM, CDR2 ANQGSEA. V was trimmed by 6 bases and J by 1 base, leaving 10 bases between them. CDR3 amino acids: CSVQQGSNQPQHF. The CDR3 DNA is TGCAGCGTCCAACAGGGAAGCAATCAGCCCCAGCATTTT.

This chain links TRBV18 with TRBJ1-5; the match to TRBD1 covers 9 bases. Germline loops: CDR1 KGHSH, CDR2 LQKENI. This CDR3 has 15 residues. With V trimmed by 4 bases and J by 7 bases, 8 bases remained unmatched. This CDR3 reads CASSQLTGGYQPQHF. Here the CDR3 DNA reads TGTGCCAGCTCACAACTGACAGGGGGGTACCAGCCCCAGCATTTT.

V is TRBV30 and J is TRBJ1-1; no firm D call. V was shortened by 3 bases and J by 0 bases, with 8 bases between the two germline ends. The CDR3 runs to 13 residues. The germline CDR1 and CDR2 sequences are GTSNPN and SVGIG (reference sequence). CDR3 coding DNA: TGTGCCTGGAGGTACGGTATGAACACTGAAGCTTTCTTT. It is translated as CAWRYGMNTEAFF. The full variable domain, completed using reference TRBV30 and TRBJ1-1, is SQTIHQWPATLVQPVGSPLSLECTVEGTSNPNLYWYRQAAGRGLQLLFYSVGIGQISSEVPQNLSASRPQDRQFILSSKKLLLSDSGFYLCAWRYGMNTEAFFGQGTRLTVV.

The chain carries TRBV14 and TRBJ2-7; possibly TRBD1 for D (6 bases). Per the germline V gene, CDR1 is SGHDN and CDR2 is FVKESK. Trimming removed 5 bases at V and 2 bases at J, with 10 bases between. This CDR3 has 13 residues. The CDR3 DNA reads TGTGCCAGCAGCAGGGGGTTTCCCTACGAGCAGTACTTC. Encoded protein: CASSRGFPYEQYF.

V is TRBV29-1 and J is TRBJ1-2; 11 bases are a match to TRBD1. The germline V gene has CDR1 SQVTM and CDR2 ANQGSEA. The length of the CDR3 is 20 residues. Trimming took 4 bases from V and 1 from J; bases not matched to a gene: 20. CDR3 sequence (DNA): TGCAGCGTTGGATCTTTTTCGGGACAGGGGGTCTCAGAAAATAACTATGGCTACACCTTC. Its translation is CSVGSFSGQGVSENNYGYTF.

This CDR3 reads CASSWGNTGELFF. As DNA, the CDR3 is TGTGCCAGCAGCTGGGGGAACACCGGGGAGCTGTTTTTT. The chain uses TRBV5-6 and TRBJ2-2; D remains ambiguous. Germline V gives CDR1 SGHDT, CDR2 YYEEEE. The CDR3 is 13 residues long. The V end lost 3 bases, the J end lost 1 base, and 4 bases lay between the germline ends.

V and J are TRBV7-8 and TRBJ1-1; no firm D call. The CDR3 is 14 residues long. Germline V CDR1 and CDR2: SGHVS, FQNEAQ. The V end was cut by 3 bases, the J end by 3 bases, with 11 bases between. CDR3 loop: CASSLFRRDTEAFF. DNA of the CDR3: TGTGCCAGCAGCTTGTTTCGGAGGGACACTGAAGCTTTCTTT. Drawing the rest from reference TRBV7-8 and TRBJ1-1, the complete variable domain is GAGVSQSPRYKVAKRGQDVALRCDPISGHVSLFWYQQALGQGPEFLTYFQNEAQLDKSGLPSDRFFAERPEGSVSTLKIQRTQQEDSAVYLCASSLFRRDTEAFFGQGTRLTVV.

The rearrangement joins TRBV7-2 to TRBJ2-1, with 8 bases fitting TRBD2. Trimming cost V 4 bases and J 8 bases; bases outside gene matches: 13. The CDR3 runs 16 residues. Germline V gene data show CDR1 as SGHTA and CDR2 as FQGNSA. For the CDR3, the DNA is TGTGCCAGCAGCTCCCAACCCCGGGGGGGCCGCGATGAGCAGTTCTTC. This translates into CASSSQPRGGRDEQFF. Full variable domain (rest looked up from reference TRBV7-2 and TRBJ2-1): GAGVSQSPSNKVTEKGKDVELRCDPISGHTALYWYRQSLGQGLEFLIYFQGNSAPDKSGLPSDRFSAERTGGSVSTLTIQRTQQEDSAVYLCASSSQPRGGRDEQFFGPGTRLTVL.

CDR3 sequence (DNA): TGCGCCAGCAGTGAGCACCGGGACAGGAACACTGAAGCTTTCTTT. This translates into CASSEHRDRNTEAFF. The V gene is TRBV10-1, the J gene TRBJ1-1; TRBD1 matches 7 bases. V shed 2 bases, J shed 1 base, and the junction held 4 bases outside the gene matches. Germline values: CDR1 WNHNN, CDR2 SYGVQD (reference sequence). This CDR3 contains 15 residues.

This chain uses TRBV11-3 with TRBJ2-7; 11 nucleotides align to TRBD2. CDR1 is SGHNT, CDR2 YENEEA, per germline. CDR3 length equals 15 residues. V lost 5 bases to trimming and J lost 6 bases; unmatched junction nucleotides: 9. In nucleotides, the CDR3 is TGTGCCAGCAGCCCCGGACTAGCGGGCCCCCGCGAGCAGTACTTC. Its translation is CASSPGLAGPREQYF. Combining the CDR3 with reference TRBV11-3 and TRBJ2-7 gives the whole variable domain EAGVVQSPRYKIIEKKQPVAFWCNPISGHNTLYWYLQNLGQGPELLIRYENEEAVDDSQLPKDRFSAERLKGVDSTLKIQPAELGDSAVYLCASSPGLAGPREQYFGPGTRLTVT.

The chain combines TRBV7-2 with TRBJ2-3; 12 bases match TRBD2. CDR1 and CDR2 (germline): SGHTA, FQGNSA. The CDR3 has 15 residues. The ends lost 5 bases at V and 7 bases at J; junction bases unmatched: 7. As DNA, the CDR3 is TGTGCCAGCAGCCCAGCGACTAGCGGGAGTTATACGCAGTATTTT. This codes for CASSPATSGSYTQYF.

V and J are TRBV20-1 and TRBJ2-7; 10 positions agree with TRBD2. The germline V gene has CDR1 DFQATT and CDR2 SNEGSKA (reference sequence). V was clipped by 3 bases and J by 5 bases; unmatched bases: 4. The CDR3 is 13 amino acids. The CDR3 sequence: CSASKLAGDEQYF. The CDR3 DNA reads TGCAGTGCTAGTAAGCTAGCGGGAGACGAGCAGTACTTC.

V is TRBV29-1 and J is TRBJ1-1; 9 nucleotides agree with TRBD1. Trimming cost V 7 bases and J 4 bases; bases outside gene matches: 4. CDR1 and CDR2 (germline): SQVTM, ANQGSEA. This CDR3 contains 12 residues. The CDR3 DNA is TGCAGCGGGACGACAGGGGGCACTGAAGCTTTCTTT. Protein product: CSGTTGGTEAFF.

The chain combines TRBV30 with TRBJ1-4; tentative D call: TRBD1 (6 bases). Germline CDR1 and CDR2: GTSNPN and SVGIG (reference sequence). The CDR3 is 15 residues long. V was cut by 2 bases and J by 5 bases, with 15 bases left in between. CDR3 region: CAWSPLTGLNEKLFF. The CDR3 DNA sequence: TGTGCCTGGAGTCCATTGACAGGTCTGAATGAAAAACTGTTTTTT.